This is a list of T cell receptor beta chains from one sample in a study of T cell responses to AZD1222 COVID-19 vaccine. Sequencing used immunoSEQ multiplex PCR; TCRdb keeps in-frame clones, though not all of them. Here the sample spans roughly 160,000 clones, 80% to 90% being singletons. The material sequenced was peripheral blood, taken on day 0 of AZD1222 vaccination. The receptor source for this set is an adult in good health. Each CDR3 is given with its conserved first and last residue. The order of the fields is D gene, J gene, clone size, V gene, CDR3 DNA, CDR3 protein. The D gene is left open where the match is weak. Clone size is stated in some rows and not others, as once, few, many or a class when expanded.

D: .
J: TRBJ2-3
size: .
V: TRBV9
DNA: TGTGCCAGCAGCGCAAGGACAACTAGCACAGATACGCAGTATTTT
CDR3: CASSARTTSTDTQYF

D: TRBD1
J: TRBJ2-1
size: .
V: TRBV27
DNA: TGTGCCAGCAGTTTAACAAGGGGACAGGGGGCCAATGAGCAGTTCTTC
CDR3: CASSLTRGQGANEQFF

D: TRBD1
J: TRBJ2-3
size: .
V: TRBV3-1/TRBV3-2
DNA: TGTGCCAGCAGCGCTGGAACGACAGGGGGTCACGGAGGTACGCAGTATTTT
CDR3: CASSAGTTGGHGGTQYF

D: TRBD1
J: TRBJ2-2
size: .
V: TRBV6-5
DNA: TGTGCCAGCAGTTACGCGGACAGGGACACCGGGGAGCTGTTTTTT
CDR3: CASSYADRDTGELFF

D: .
J: TRBJ2-5
size: .
V: TRBV6-5
DNA: TGTGCCAGCAGTAGCGGGCAAGAGACCCAGTACTTC
CDR3: CASSSGQETQYF

D: .
J: TRBJ1-3
size: .
V: TRBV2
DNA: TGTGCCAGCAGTGATCTCGTTTCTGGAAACACCATATATTTT
CDR3: CASSDLVSGNTIYF

D: .
J: TRBJ1-5
size: .
V: TRBV10-2
DNA: TGCGCCAGCAAAGGAGTGGGGAGGAGGGATCAGCCCCAGCATTTT
CDR3: CASKGVGRRDQPQHF

D: .
J: TRBJ1-4
size: .
V: TRBV6-5
DNA: TGTGCCAGCAGGCCCGGGACCGTTCTTGAAAAACTGTTTTTT
CDR3: CASRPGTVLEKLFF

D: .
J: TRBJ1-5
size: once
V: TRBV20-1
DNA: TGCAGTGCTAGATCTAACCAGCCCCAGCATTTT
CDR3: CSARSNQPQHF

D: .
J: TRBJ1-6
size: .
V: TRBV5-1
DNA: TGCGCCAGCAGCTTGGATTTTGGAGTTTCACCCCTCCACTTT
CDR3: CASSLDFGVSPLHF

D: TRBD1
J: TRBJ2-1
size: .
V: TRBV3-1/TRBV3-2
DNA: TGTGCCAGCAGCCCCGGGACAGGAAGCTACAATGAGCAGTTCTTC
CDR3: CASSPGTGSYNEQFF

D: .
J: TRBJ1-2
size: .
V: TRBV21-1
DNA: TGTGCCAGCAGCAAAGGGGGGAATGGCTACACCTTC
CDR3: CASSKGGNGYTF

D: .
J: TRBJ1-5
size: .
V: TRBV24-1
DNA: TGTGCCACCAGTGATTTCATGGTAGTTGGGGCTTATGGCAATCAGCCCCAGCATTTT
CDR3: CATSDFMVVGAYGNQPQHF

D: .
J: TRBJ1-2
size: .
V: TRBV21-1
DNA: TGTGCCAGCAGCAATCAGTACCAGGGGGCACGGGGCTACACCTTC
CDR3: CASSNQYQGARGYTF

D: .
J: TRBJ2-7
size: .
V: TRBV4-3
DNA: TGCGCCAGCAGCCAACTCAGGGGATCCTACGAGCAGTACTTC
CDR3: CASSQLRGSYEQYF

D: .
J: TRBJ1-1
size: .
V: TRBV24-1
DNA: TGTGCCACCAGTGCCAGAAACAGGGTGGCGCGAAGGAACACTGAAGCTTTCTTT
CDR3: CATSARNRVARRNTEAFF

D: .
J: TRBJ2-6
size: .
V: TRBV2
DNA: TGTGCCAGCAGTTCCTGGGTTGGGGTCTCTGGGGCCAACGTCCTGACTTTC
CDR3: CASSSWVGVSGANVLTF

D: .
J: TRBJ1-4
size: .
V: TRBV15
DNA: TGTGCCACCAGCAGAGACAGGTTCGGAAAACTGTTTTTT
CDR3: CATSRDRFGKLFF

D: TRBD2
J: TRBJ2-5
size: .
V: TRBV19
DNA: TGTGCCAGTAGCAGCTCTAGCGGGGGGGCCCCAGAGACCCAGTACTTC
CDR3: CASSSSSGGAPETQYF

D: .
J: TRBJ2-1
size: .
V: TRBV9
DNA: TGTGCCAGCAGCGTAGGGAGCGGCGGGCCCTACAATGAGCAGTTCTTC
CDR3: CASSVGSGGPYNEQFF

D: TRBD2
J: TRBJ2-7
size: .
V: TRBV18
DNA: TGTGCCAGCTCGACTAGCGGGAGCTCCTACGAGCAGTACTTC
CDR3: CASSTSGSSYEQYF

D: .
J: TRBJ2-2
size: .
V: TRBV6-2/TRBV6-3
DNA: TGTGCCAGCAGTTACTCCGGGACGGCTTACACCGGGGAGCTGTTTTTT
CDR3: CASSYSGTAYTGELFF

D: .
J: TRBJ2-3
size: .
V: TRBV19
DNA: TGTGCCAGATGCTCGGGGTTCCCGGGGGAGTATTTT
CDR3: CARCSGFPGEYF

D: TRBD1
J: TRBJ2-5
size: .
V: TRBV18
DNA: TGTGCCAGCTCACCCGGGACAGGGGGTGAGACCCAGTACTTC
CDR3: CASSPGTGGETQYF

D: TRBD1
J: TRBJ2-7
size: .
V: TRBV27
DNA: TGTGCCAGCAGTCTCCGGGACAGGGCCTCCAGGTTGTACTTC
CDR3: CASSLRDRASRLYF

D: .
J: TRBJ2-1
size: .
V: TRBV21-1
DNA: TGTGCCAGCAGCGCCGGGACTAGCGGGGGGGACGGTGAGCAGTTCTTC
CDR3: CASSAGTSGGDGEQFF

D: .
J: TRBJ2-2
size: .
V: TRBV28
DNA: TGTGCCAGCAGTTTAGCCGGGGAGCTGTTTTTT
CDR3: CASSLAGELFF

D: .
J: TRBJ1-1
size: .
V: TRBV12-3/TRBV12-4
DNA: TGTGCCAGCAGTTTAGGCATAAACACTGAAGCTTTCTTT
CDR3: CASSLGINTEAFF

D: TRBD1
J: TRBJ2-6
size: .
V: TRBV19
DNA: TGTGCCAGCCAGGACAGGATTAGCTCTGGGGCCAACGTCCTGACTTTC
CDR3: CASQDRISSGANVLTF

D: .
J: TRBJ2-3
size: .
V: TRBV11-2
DNA: TGTGCCAGCAGCGAAAATCCCACAGATACGCAGTATTTT
CDR3: CASSENPTDTQYF

D: .
J: TRBJ1-2
size: .
V: TRBV9
DNA: TGTGCCAGCAGCTCCCTTGGGTCGGGGGGGAACTATGGCTACACCTTC
CDR3: CASSSLGSGGNYGYTF

D: .
J: TRBJ2-4
size: once
V: TRBV27
DNA: TGTGCCAGCATGATCAGACTGGGGAACATTCAGTACTTC
CDR3: CASMIRLGNIQYF

D: TRBD1
J: TRBJ1-5
size: .
V: TRBV19
DNA: TGTGCCAGTAGTGCGCCTCCGGGACAGGCGAAGGAGCCCCAGCATTTT
CDR3: CASSAPPGQAKEPQHF

D: .
J: TRBJ1-4
size: .
V: TRBV5-6
DNA: TGTGCCAGCAGAAGGGACGTCGGCGAAAAACTGTTTTTT
CDR3: CASRRDVGEKLFF

D: .
J: TRBJ1-6
size: .
V: TRBV6-5
DNA: TGTGCCAGCAGGCCGGGGAGCGCTGATTCACCCCTCCACTTT
CDR3: CASRPGSADSPLHF

D: .
J: TRBJ2-3
size: .
V: TRBV7-9
DNA: TGTGCCAGCAGCTTAGGTACAGATACGCAGTATTTT
CDR3: CASSLGTDTQYF

D: .
J: TRBJ2-7
size: .
V: TRBV4-3
DNA: TGCGCCAGCAGCCAAGTAACAGGGTCCTACGAGCAGTACTTC
CDR3: CASSQVTGSYEQYF

D: TRBD2
J: TRBJ2-7
size: few
V: TRBV5-4
DNA: TGTGCCAGCAGCTTGGGCGGGGGGATCTACGAGCAGTACTTC
CDR3: CASSLGGGIYEQYF

D: .
J: TRBJ1-6
size: .
V: TRBV30
DNA: TGTGCCTTTGAAGGGCAGGACGATAGTTCTAATTCACCCCTCCACTTT
CDR3: CAFEGQDDSSNSPLHF

D: .
J: TRBJ2-7
size: .
V: TRBV9
DNA: TGTGCCAGCAGCGTAGGGGGGAGCGGTTACGAGCAGTACTTC
CDR3: CASSVGGSGYEQYF

D: .
J: TRBJ2-2
size: .
V: TRBV10-3
DNA: TGTGCCATCAGGGTCCTCTTGGGAGGCACCGGGGAGCTGTTTTTT
CDR3: CAIRVLLGGTGELFF

D: .
J: TRBJ1-6
size: .
V: TRBV7-9
DNA: TGTGCCAGCAGCTTTAGTTTCCCGAGCTCCTATAATTCACCCCTCCACTTT
CDR3: CASSFSFPSSYNSPLHF

D: .
J: TRBJ2-7
size: .
V: TRBV2
DNA: TGTGCCAGCAGTGAATTGGGCAGCTCCTACGAGCAGTACTTC
CDR3: CASSELGSSYEQYF

D: .
J: TRBJ2-5
size: .
V: TRBV7-3
DNA: TGTGCCAGCAGCTTGGCAGGGAGCCAAGAGACCCAGTACTTC
CDR3: CASSLAGSQETQYF

D: TRBD1
J: TRBJ1-5
size: .
V: TRBV6-5
DNA: TGTGCCAGCAGTTACTCTGCAGGGGGTATGGAGCCCCAGCATTTT
CDR3: CASSYSAGGMEPQHF

D: TRBD2
J: TRBJ2-2
size: .
V: TRBV7-2
DNA: TGTGCCAGCAGCTTACGGGGGGGGTACACCGGGGAGCTGTTTTTT
CDR3: CASSLRGGYTGELFF

D: .
J: TRBJ2-7
size: .
V: TRBV4-1
DNA: TGCGCCAGCAGCCAAGATTGGAGTTACGAGCAGTACTTC
CDR3: CASSQDWSYEQYF

D: .
J: TRBJ2-7
size: .
V: TRBV27
DNA: TGTGCCAGCAGTCTGACGGGGGTTCCCTACGAGCAGTACTTC
CDR3: CASSLTGVPYEQYF